A selection of T cell receptor beta chains follows, all from one sample in a study of CD8 T cells in Susac syndrome. TCRdb reanalysed the immunoSEQ multiplex PCR reads using MiXCR and keeps one entry per CDR3 protein. The sample gives about 430,000 distinct CDR3 sequences, around 85% of which show up once; about 0.1% is in the top ten. The source material was CD8+ T cells from PBMCs. The receptors derive from a human donor with multiple sclerosis. Both conserved end residues are part of each CDR3. D genes are given only for firm matches. Clone size, where shown, is once, few, many, or a class for clones that have expanded.

TRBV7-9	TRBJ1-5	-	-	TGTGCCAGCTCCTGGGGGGGGCGCAATCAGCCCCAGCATTTT	CASSWGGRNQPQHF
TRBV29-1	TRBJ2-7	-	-	TGCAGCGTTGAAGATTTCCGGGACGAATCCTACGAGCAGTACTTC	CSVEDFRDESYEQYF
TRBV10-3	TRBJ2-7	-	TRBD1	TGTGCCATCAGTGAAGCGACAGGGAGAGCCTACGAGCAGTACTTC	CAISEATGRAYEQYF
TRBV6-1	TRBJ1-5	-	TRBD1	TGTGCCAGCAGTGAGGGGGGCCAGGGGGCTTGGGGCAATCAGCCCCAGCATTTT	CASSEGGQGAWGNQPQHF
TRBV27	TRBJ2-1	once	-	TGTGCCAGCAGTTCTTATCCCACGGACATTTACGCCTACAATGAGCAGTTCTTC	CASSSYPTDIYAYNEQFF
TRBV28	TRBJ1-5	few	-	TGTGCCAGCAGTTTGAGAGGTTATCAGCCCCAGCATTTT	CASSLRGYQPQHF
TRBV5-1	TRBJ2-7	-	TRBD2	TGCGCCAGCAGCTTGGGACCCGGACTAGCGGGAGACGAGCAGTACTTC	CASSLGPGLAGDEQYF
TRBV27	TRBJ1-5	-	-	TGTGCCAGCAGTTTAACGGCCGTTTATAGCAATCAGCCCCAGCATTTT	CASSLTAVYSNQPQHF
TRBV24-1	TRBJ2-5	-	TRBD2	TGTGCCACCAGTGATGGGACTAGCGGGGAAGAGACCCAGTACTTC	CATSDGTSGEETQYF
TRBV7-3	TRBJ2-3	-	TRBD2	TGTGCCAGCAGCTCGGGAGCGGGAGAGCGATCAGATACGCAGTATTTT	CASSSGAGERSDTQYF
TRBV12-3/TRBV12-4	TRBJ1-5	-	TRBD1	TGTGCCAGCAGTTGGGAGTCGACAGGGGAGGGTCAGCCCCAGCATTTT	CASSWESTGEGQPQHF
TRBV27	TRBJ2-1	-	-	TGTGCCAGCAGTTTATCGGGGGACCCCGGCGAGCAGTTCTTC	CASSLSGDPGEQFF
TRBV5-1	TRBJ2-7	-	-	TGCGCCAGCAGCCATTCCAAGGGGGGCTCCTACGAGCAGTACTTC	CASSHSKGGSYEQYF
TRBV29-1	TRBJ2-7	-	-	TGCAGCGGCGGTAGTGGCTACGAGCAGTACTTC	CSGGSGYEQYF
TRBV4-1	TRBJ1-6	-	TRBD1	TGCGCCAGCAGCCTTCAGGGGGATTCACCCCTCCACTTT	CASSLQGDSPLHF
TRBV5-6	TRBJ1-1	few	-	TGTGCCAGCAGCCCCGATGGGCAGAACACTGAAGCTTTCTTT	CASSPDGQNTEAFF
TRBV6-2/TRBV6-3	TRBJ2-3	-	TRBD2	TGTGCCAGCACCCAAGCGGGGGGATCTAGCACAGATACGCAGTATTTT	CASTQAGGSSTDTQYF
TRBV30	TRBJ1-3	-	-	TGTGCCTGGAGTGTGCCCGGGACACTTGAAAACACCATATATTTT	CAWSVPGTLENTIYF
TRBV5-1	TRBJ1-1	-	-	TGCGCCAGCATCCTACCGGGCAACACTGAAGCTTTCTTT	CASILPGNTEAFF
TRBV29-1	TRBJ2-7	-	TRBD2	TGCAGCGTTCAAGGCGGGGGGATCTACGAGCAGTACTTC	CSVQGGGIYEQYF
TRBV5-1	TRBJ2-7	-	-	TGCGCCAGCAGCTTGGACGGAATACAAGCCCCCTACGAGCAGTACTTC	CASSLDGIQAPYEQYF
TRBV20-1	TRBJ2-2	-	TRBD1	TGCAGTGCTCCTCCCGGGACAGGGGAATCCGGGGAGCTGTTTTTT	CSAPPGTGESGELFF
TRBV6-6	TRBJ2-3	-	-	TGTGCCAGCACCGCACTAGACTTCACAGATACGCAGTATTTT	CASTALDFTDTQYF
TRBV2	TRBJ1-5	-	-	TGTGCCAGCAGGGACGGACAGCCTTTTTCTAGCAATCAGCCCCAGCATTTT	CASRDGQPFSSNQPQHF
TRBV5-4	TRBJ2-1	-	TRBD2	TGTGCCAGCAGCGCGGACCCGGGACTAGCGGGGGAAAATGAGCAGTTCTTC	CASSADPGLAGENEQFF
TRBV25-1	TRBJ1-1	once	-	TGTGCCAGCATCGGGGGTGGTCAGGGCACTGAAGCTTTCTTT	CASIGGGQGTEAFF
TRBV30	TRBJ2-7	-	-	TGTGCCTGGAGTCTAGGAATGACAGGAGAATCCTACGAGCAGTACTTC	CAWSLGMTGESYEQYF
TRBV20-1	TRBJ2-7	-	-	TGCAGTGCTAGATCCGGACAGAGATCCTACGAGCAGTACTTC	CSARSGQRSYEQYF
TRBV5-1	TRBJ1-1	-	-	TGCGCCAGCAGCCAGGGACGGACCTCCACTGAAGCTTTCTTT	CASSQGRTSTEAFF
TRBV27	TRBJ1-4	-	-	TGTGCCAGCAGTTTAGGGGACCCGGCTCGGGTAAAACTGTTTTTT	CASSLGDPARVKLFF
TRBV30	TRBJ1-1	-	-	TGTGCCTGGAGTGCGATGGGGAACACTGAGGCTTTCTTT	CAWSAMGNTEAFF
TRBV19	TRBJ2-1	-	TRBD1	TGTGCCAGTAGTATAGGACAGGGTGTTGACTACAATGAGCAGTTCTTC	CASSIGQGVDYNEQFF
TRBV3-1	TRBJ1-2	once	-	TGTGCCAGCAGCCAAACCGGGACCCTCTATGGCTACACCTTC	CASSQTGTLYGYTF
TRBV4-1	TRBJ2-1	-	-	TGCGCCAGCAGCCCCCCTGGTGAGGATGAGCAGTTCTTC	CASSPPGEDEQFF
TRBV6-5	TRBJ1-2	-	-	TGTGCCAGCAGTTACGAGGGATTCTATGGCTACACCTTC	CASSYEGFYGYTF
TRBV5-1	TRBJ2-6	-	-	TGCGCCAGCAGCGCTATATCAGGGTCTGGGGCCAACGTCCTGACTTTC	CASSAISGSGANVLTF
TRBV10-3	TRBJ2-2	-	-	TGTGCCATCAGTGTTGCTGGGAGTGTGACCGGGGAGCTGTTTTTT	CAISVAGSVTGELFF
TRBV6-1	TRBJ1-1	-	-	TGTGCCAGCAGGGTAGGGGAGAACACTGAAGCTTTCTTT	CASRVGENTEAFF
TRBV6-1	TRBJ2-7	-	-	TGTGCCAGCAGTCCGGATATACAGGGCCCCCTTGGGTACGAGCAGTACTTC	CASSPDIQGPLGYEQYF